This is a list of T cell receptor beta chains from one sample in a study of T cell responses to AZD1222 COVID-19 vaccine. TCRdb's table, derived via immunoSEQ multiplex PCR, lists solely in-frame clones and lacks some. The sample lists 100,000 to 150,000 clones, over 75% occurring once. The source material was peripheral blood, sampled on day 0 of AZD1222 vaccination. Receptors originate from an adult in good health. The CDR3 runs from the conserved cysteine through the conserved F or W. A D gene is named only where the DNA matches it firmly. The size of a clone is reported for some rows only, either as once, few or many, or as a class for expanded clones.

j_call	d_call	clone_size	v_call	cdr3_nt	cdr3_aa
TRBJ2-2	.	.	TRBV28	TGTGCCAGCAGTTTACGCCAACTCAACACCGGGGAGCTGTTTTTT	CASSLRQLNTGELFF
TRBJ2-3	TRBD1	.	TRBV19	TGTGCCAGTAGTAAACAGGGGGGAACAGATACGCAGTATTTT	CASSKQGGTDTQYF
TRBJ2-3	.	.	TRBV15	TGTGCCACCAGCAGTCATAATAGGACAGATACGCAGTATTTT	CATSSHNRTDTQYF
TRBJ1-2	TRBD1	once	TRBV6-2/TRBV6-3	TGTGCCAGCAGTTATGCAGGGGGCAGCTATGGCTACACCTTC	CASSYAGGSYGYTF
TRBJ2-3	.	.	TRBV27	TGTGCCAGCAGTTTTGTTTACACAGATACGCAGTATTTT	CASSFVYTDTQYF
TRBJ1-5	.	.	TRBV3-1/TRBV3-2	TGTGCCAGCAGCCGATCCCAGGACGGATATAGCAATCAGCCCCAGCATTTT	CASSRSQDGYSNQPQHF
TRBJ1-2	.	.	TRBV7-9	TGTGCCAGCAGCCCCCGACAGACTGCCGACTATGGCTACACCTTC	CASSPRQTADYGYTF
TRBJ2-1	.	.	TRBV6-5	TGTGCCAGCAACGAGGTCGACAGAATAAATGAGCAGTTCTTC	CASNEVDRINEQFF
TRBJ2-7	TRBD2	.	TRBV7-2	TGTGCCAGCTCATCATGGGGGGGAAGCAACGAGCAGTACTTC	CASSSWGGSNEQYF
TRBJ1-1	.	.	TRBV27	TGTGCCAGCAGTTTATCGGGGCAGGGAGGGGCTGAAGCTTTCTTT	CASSLSGQGGAEAFF
TRBJ1-2	.	once	TRBV2	TGTGCCAGCACTTTGCCTCCGGGACGGGCGTACACCTTC	CASTLPPGRAYTF
TRBJ1-3	TRBD1	.	TRBV9	TGTGCCAGCAGCGCACAGGGGGCTGTAGGGAACACCATATATTTT	CASSAQGAVGNTIYF
TRBJ2-7	.	.	TRBV11-2	TGTGCCAGCAGCTTAGGTCCAGTCCGCCGCGAGCAGTACTTC	CASSLGPVRREQYF
TRBJ1-4	TRBD1	once	TRBV5-1	TGCGCCAGCAGCTTGGCCAGGGGGCATGATGAAAAACTGTTTTTT	CASSLARGHDEKLFF
TRBJ2-5	.	.	TRBV24-1	TGTGCCACCAGTGACCCGGGACGGAACCAAGAGACCCAGTACTTC	CATSDPGRNQETQYF
TRBJ2-7	.	.	TRBV3-1/TRBV3-2	TGTGCCAGCAGCCAAGGAGGGCCCTACGAGCAGTACTTC	CASSQGGPYEQYF
TRBJ1-5	.	.	TRBV24-1	TGTGCCACCAGTGATCCTAACGACAGTAATCAGCCCCAGCATTTT	CATSDPNDSNQPQHF
TRBJ1-2	TRBD1	.	TRBV7-2	TGTGCCAGCAGCTTGGACAGGGTGACTGGCTACACCTTC	CASSLDRVTGYTF
TRBJ2-5	.	.	TRBV7-6	TGTGCCAGCAGCCTACAACAAGGGGGAGAGACCCAGTACTTC	CASSLQQGGETQYF
TRBJ1-6	.	.	TRBV5-5	TGTGCCAGCAGACGGGACCCCTCCTATAATTCACCCCTCCACTTT	CASRRDPSYNSPLHF
TRBJ2-7	TRBD1	.	TRBV4-2	TGTGCCAGCAGCCAAGGTCGGGACAGACAAATGCTCTACGAGCAGTACTTC	CASSQGRDRQMLYEQYF
TRBJ2-5	TRBD1	.	TRBV6-5	TGTGCCAGCAGAAGACAGGGAACGGAGACCCAGTACTTC	CASRRQGTETQYF
TRBJ2-7	.	.	TRBV4-3	TGCGCCAGCAGCCCATCCTCGGGCAGCTCCTACGAGCAGTACTTC	CASSPSSGSSYEQYF
TRBJ1-2	.	.	TRBV5-4	TGTGCCAGCAGCTTGGAACAGGAGTATGGCTACACCTTC	CASSLEQEYGYTF
TRBJ1-1	.	.	TRBV11-3	TGTGCCAGCAGCTTGGGAGGATCTGGGAACACTGAAGCTTTCTTT	CASSLGGSGNTEAFF
TRBJ1-1	.	.	TRBV5-6	TGTGCCAGCAGCTTGGGTCCGGGGCTGGTAGGCACTGAAGCTTTCTTT	CASSLGPGLVGTEAFF
TRBJ2-4	TRBD1	once	TRBV11-2	TGTGCCAGCAGCTCGGGACAGGGGGGATTCGCCAAAAACATTCAGTACTTC	CASSSGQGGFAKNIQYF
TRBJ1-3	.	.	TRBV21-1	TGTGCCAGGAAAATCGGGACCTCTGGAAACACCATATATTTT	CARKIGTSGNTIYF
TRBJ1-4	.	.	TRBV2	TGTGCCAGCAGTCTGAGGGGTGGCGCAACTAATGAAAAACTGTTTTTT	CASSLRGGATNEKLFF
TRBJ1-2	.	.	TRBV19	TGTGCCAGTAGTATACAGGCGGGTAACTATGGCTACACCTTC	CASSIQAGNYGYTF
TRBJ1-2	.	.	TRBV28	TGTGCCAGCAGTTTACCTGGACGGTCCCAAGGCTACACCTTC	CASSLPGRSQGYTF
TRBJ2-4	TRBD2	.	TRBV28	TGTGCCAGCAGTTTAGGGACTAGCGGGGGGCTCAAGTACTTC	CASSLGTSGGLKYF
TRBJ1-1	.	.	TRBV6-5	TGTGCCAGCAGCGGGACACGCGCTTTCTTT	CASSGTRAFF
TRBJ1-5	.	.	TRBV28	TGTGCCAGCAGATCCTCTGGGCCCCTAAATCAGCCCCAGCATTTT	CASRSSGPLNQPQHF
TRBJ1-1	TRBD1	.	TRBV7-9	TGTGCCAGCAGCGCCGGGACAGGGGGTACTGAAGCTTTCTTT	CASSAGTGGTEAFF
TRBJ1-1	.	.	TRBV7-2	TGTGCCAGCAGCTTAGGATTCAGGGAAGCTTTCTTT	CASSLGFREAFF
TRBJ2-2	.	.	TRBV14	TGTGCCAGCAGCCAAGCTGGGGGGAACACCGGGGAGCTGTTTTTT	CASSQAGGNTGELFF
TRBJ1-1	TRBD1	.	TRBV27	TGTGCCAGCAGCCCGGGACAGGGTGTCAGAAGGGACACTGAAGCTTTCTTT	CASSPGQGVRRDTEAFF
TRBJ1-6	.	once	TRBV5-4	TGTGCCAGCAGCTTGGCAAGGGACCGGGGGCATTCACCCCTCCACTTT	CASSLARDRGHSPLHF
TRBJ1-3	.	.	TRBV4-2	TGTGCCAGCAGCCCATCAGGTGGAAACACCATATATTTT	CASSPSGGNTIYF
TRBJ1-1	.	.	TRBV5-1	TGCGCCAGCAGCTTGGTAGGGGGAGACACTGAAGCTTTCTTT	CASSLVGGDTEAFF
TRBJ2-1	.	.	TRBV4-1	TGCGCCAGCAGCCAAGAAGAGATGAGCTCCTACAATGAGCAGTTCTTC	CASSQEEMSSYNEQFF